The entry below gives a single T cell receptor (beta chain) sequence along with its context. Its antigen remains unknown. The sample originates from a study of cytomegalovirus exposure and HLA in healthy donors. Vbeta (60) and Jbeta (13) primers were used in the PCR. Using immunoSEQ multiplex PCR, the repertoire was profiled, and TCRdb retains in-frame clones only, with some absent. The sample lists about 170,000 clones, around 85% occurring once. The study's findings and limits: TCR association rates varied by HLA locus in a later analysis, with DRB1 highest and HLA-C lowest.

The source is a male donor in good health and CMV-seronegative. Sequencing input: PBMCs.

CDR3 coding DNA: TGCGCCAGCAGCTTGGCGCCAGGCAGGGAGCAGTACTTC. This encodes CASSLAPGREQYF. The gene calls are TRBV5-1 and TRBJ2-7; D gene ambiguous. Germline values: CDR1 SGHRS, CDR2 YFSETQ. V lost 0 bases and J lost 7, with 11 bases in between. The CDR3 has 13 amino acids.